These 17 T cell receptor beta chains were sequenced from one sample in a study of T cell repertoires in ileal Crohn's disease. Described time point: neoterminal ileum biopsy at postoperative endoscopy, about 6 months after surgery. Only in-frame clones appear in the TCRdb table, and some are missing; sequencing was by immunoSEQ multiplex PCR. The table has some 3,000 clones, about 88% seen once. What was sequenced was ileal tissue. These receptors all come from an adult with Crohn's disease.

The chain joins TRBV19 to TRBJ1-6; 8 bases line up with TRBD1. J lost 6 bases, V lost 5 bases, and 9 bases had no gene match. Germline CDR1 and CDR2: LNHDA and SQIVND (reference sequence). The CDR3 covers 16 residues. CDR3 DNA sequence: TGTGCCAGTAGTCGAGGGGACAGGACTGGTAATTCACCCCTCCACTTT. Protein: CASSRGDRTGNSPLHF.

CDR3 amino acids: CASSRRAMNTEAFF. In nucleotides, the CDR3 is TGTGCCAGCAGTCGCAGGGCGATGAACACTGAAGCTTTCTTT. The chain has TRBV7-2 and TRBJ1-1; maybe TRBD1 (5 bases). Germline CDR1 reads SGHTA; CDR2 reads FQGNSA. Trimming stripped 6 bases from V and 0 bases from J, with 11 bases between. This CDR3 is 14 amino acids long.

The chain is built from TRBV18 and TRBJ1-2, with 7 bases aligning to TRBD1. The length of the CDR3 is 15 residues. CDR1 and CDR2 (germline): KGHSH, LQKENI. J gave up 6 bases and V 2 bases, and 9 bases lay outside the gene matches. In DNA, the CDR3 is TGTGCCAGCTCACCAATAGGGACAGCCTTCGATGGCTACACCTTC. Translated: CASSPIGTAFDGYTF.

The rearrangement joins TRBV20-1 to TRBJ1-1; no firm D call. The CDR3 covers 11 residues. CDR1 is DFQATT and CDR2 is SNEGSKA in the germline V gene (reference sequence). V lost 6 bases, J lost 0 bases, and 5 bases lay in between. CDR3 in amino acids: CSASMNTEAFF. The DNA of the CDR3 is TGCAGTGCCAGCATGAACACTGAAGCTTTCTTT.

The chain carries TRBV10-2 and TRBJ2-6; TRBD1 matches at 7 bases. The J segment lost 5 bases and the V segment lost 3 bases, leaving 7 bases of the junction unmatched. Looked up from germline, CDR1 is WSHSY and CDR2 is SAAADI. This CDR3 spans 16 amino acids. CDR3 region: CASSEPGQKRANVLTF. The CDR3 DNA sequence: TGCGCCAGCAGTGAACCGGGACAGAAAAGGGCCAACGTCCTGACTTTC.

The V gene is TRBV18, the J gene TRBJ1-2; 10 positions match TRBD1. The germline gives CDR1 KGHSH, CDR2 LQKENI. The CDR3 loop spans 18 amino acids. V shed 1 base, J shed 5 bases, and the junction held 13 bases outside the gene matches. CDR3 residues: CASSPRPATGGESYGYTF. In nucleotides, the CDR3 is TGTGCCAGCTCACCACGGCCGGCGACAGGGGGCGAATCTTATGGCTACACCTTC.

This chain joins TRBV13 and TRBJ2-2; 8 nucleotides agree with TRBD2. Germline loops: CDR1 PRHDT, CDR2 FYEKMQ (reference sequence). The V segment lost 4 bases and the J segment 5 bases; nucleotides outside the gene matches: 6. This CDR3 contains 15 residues. The CDR3 region is CASSSTGGGTGELFF. The CDR3 DNA sequence: TGTGCCAGCAGCTCGACGGGCGGGGGGACCGGGGAGCTGTTTTTT.

This clone was detected a few times. The chain recombines TRBV18 with TRBJ2-7, with TRBD1 matching over 7 bases. Trimming removed 6 bases from V and 0 bases from J; junction bases left unmatched: 5. Germline V gene data show CDR1 as KGHSH and CDR2 as LQKENI. The CDR3 loop spans 14 amino acids. This CDR3 reads CASSRTGASYEQYF. In DNA, the CDR3 is TGTGCCAGCTCTCGTACAGGGGCCTCCTACGAGCAGTACTTC. The full variable domain, in which reference TRBV18 and TRBJ2-7 provide the parts outside the CDR3, is NAGVMQNPRHLVRRRGQEARLRCSPMKGHSHVYWYRQLPEEGLKFMVYLQKENIIDESGMPKERFSAEFPKEGPSILRIQQVVRGDSAAYFCASSRTGASYEQYFGPGTRLTVT.

V gene TRBV29-1 combines with J gene TRBJ2-1, with TRBD1 matching over 8 bases. Germline V gene data show CDR1 as SQVTM and CDR2 as ANQGSEA. This CDR3 has 14 amino acids. The V and J ends lost 6 bases and 0 bases, in that order; junction bases with no gene match: 4. CDR3 region: CSVRGQGSYNEQFF. The CDR3 nucleotides are TGCAGCGTGCGTGGACAGGGCTCCTACAATGAGCAGTTCTTC.

This sequence joins TRBV5-1 and TRBJ1-6; 10 nucleotides agree with TRBD1. Trimming removed 4 bases from V and 7 bases from J; junction bases left unmatched: 5. The CDR3 length is 15 residues. Per the germline V gene, CDR1 is SGHRS and CDR2 is YFSETQ. CDR3 amino acids: CASSGGQGGNSPLHF. In nucleotides, the CDR3 is TGCGCCAGCAGCGGCGGACAGGGGGGGAATTCACCCCTCCACTTT.

The chain couples TRBV6-5 to TRBJ1-4; the match to TRBD1 covers 8 bases. Germline lookup yields CDR1 MNHEY and CDR2 SVGAGI. The CDR3 runs 14 residues. V lost 6 bases to trimming and J lost 4 bases; unmatched junction nucleotides: 4. CDR3 in DNA: TGTGCCAGCAGCTACGGACAGGGTAATGAAAAACTGTTTTTT. The encoded protein is CASSYGQGNEKLFF.

This chain links TRBV6-6 with TRBJ2-1; possibly TRBD2 for D (6 bases). The CDR3 covers 14 residues. Germline V lookup: CDR1 MNHNY, CDR2 SVGAGI (reference sequence). Trimming cost V 0 bases and J 5 bases, with 8 bases left between them. DNA of the CDR3: TGTGCCAGCAGTTACTCGAGACTAGACAATGAGCAGTTCTTC. Residues: CASSYSRLDNEQFF.

This clone was picked up one time. Written as DNA, the CDR3 is TGTGCCAGCAGCTTAGATACAGCCACAGATACGCAGTATTTT. Translated: CASSLDTATDTQYF. V gene TRBV7-2 combines with J gene TRBJ2-3, with no clear D. The CDR3 spans 14 residues. Per the germline V gene, CDR1 is SGHTA and CDR2 is FQGNSA. V was trimmed by 1 base and J by 2 bases, leaving 7 bases between them.

J is TRBJ2-5 and V is TRBV19; no definite D call. Per germline, CDR1 LNHDA and CDR2 SQIVND (reference sequence). V gave up 1 base and J gave up 2 bases, with 11 bases separating them. The CDR3 has 15 amino acids. The CDR3 nucleotides are TGTGCCAGTAGTATAGCGTTTCAGGTTCAAGAGACCCAGTACTTC. Its protein is CASSIAFQVQETQYF.

This chain links TRBV2 with TRBJ1-3; 7 positions match TRBD1. Germline V lookup: CDR1 SNHLY, CDR2 FYNNEI. CDR3 size: 16 residues. V dropped 6 bases and J dropped 0; count of bases not matched to a gene: 8. This CDR3 is CASRGRTGASGNTIYF. The CDR3 DNA reads TGTGCCAGCAGGGGTCGAACAGGGGCCTCTGGAAACACCATATATTTT.

This clone was picked up a small number of times. V usage is TRBV5-1 and J usage is TRBJ2-2; maybe TRBD1 (5 bases). CDR1 and CDR2 from the germline V gene are SGHRS and YFSETQ. The CDR3 sequence is 16 residues long. Trimming left V 1 base short and J 1 base short, with 11 bases between. As DNA, the CDR3 is TGCGCCAGCAGCTTGTGGGGCGCAGGGAACACCGGGGAGCTGTTTTTT. Protein product: CASSLWGAGNTGELFF.

The V gene is TRBV9, the J gene TRBJ2-7; 9 bases align to TRBD2. The CDR3 extends over 15 amino acids. The V gene's germline CDR1 is SGDLS and CDR2 YYNGEE. J gave up 4 bases and V 2 bases, and 7 bases lay outside the gene matches. In nucleotides, the CDR3 is TGTGCCAGCAGCGTGGGGACTAGCAGCCTATACGAGCAGTACTTC. Protein product: CASSVGTSSLYEQYF.